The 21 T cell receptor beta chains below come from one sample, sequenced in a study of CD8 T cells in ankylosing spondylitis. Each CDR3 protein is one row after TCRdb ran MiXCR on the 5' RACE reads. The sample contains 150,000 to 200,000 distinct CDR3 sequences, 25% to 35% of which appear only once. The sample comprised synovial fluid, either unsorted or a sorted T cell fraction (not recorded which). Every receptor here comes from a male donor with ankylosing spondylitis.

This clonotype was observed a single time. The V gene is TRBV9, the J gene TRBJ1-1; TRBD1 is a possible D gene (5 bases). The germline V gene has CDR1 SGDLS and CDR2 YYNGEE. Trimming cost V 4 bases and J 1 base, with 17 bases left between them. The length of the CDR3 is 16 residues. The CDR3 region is CASSILPGQGNTEAFF. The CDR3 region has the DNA TGTGCCAGCAGCATCCTACCGGGGCAGGGGAACACTGAAGCTTTCTTT.

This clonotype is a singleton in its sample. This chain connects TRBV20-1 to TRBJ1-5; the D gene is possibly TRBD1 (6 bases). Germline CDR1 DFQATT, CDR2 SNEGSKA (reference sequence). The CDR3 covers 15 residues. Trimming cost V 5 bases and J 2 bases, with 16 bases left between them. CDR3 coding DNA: TGCAGTGCTTTTACCCAGGGGAATGGCAATCAGCCCCAGCATTTT. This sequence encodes CSAFTQGNGNQPQHF.

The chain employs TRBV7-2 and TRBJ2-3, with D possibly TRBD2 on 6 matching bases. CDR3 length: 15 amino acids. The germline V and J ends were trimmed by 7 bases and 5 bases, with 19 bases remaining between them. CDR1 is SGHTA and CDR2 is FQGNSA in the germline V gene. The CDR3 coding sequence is TGTGCCAGCACTCTGACTAGTATATCGAGAGATACGCAGTATTTT. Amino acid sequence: CASTLTSISRDTQYF.

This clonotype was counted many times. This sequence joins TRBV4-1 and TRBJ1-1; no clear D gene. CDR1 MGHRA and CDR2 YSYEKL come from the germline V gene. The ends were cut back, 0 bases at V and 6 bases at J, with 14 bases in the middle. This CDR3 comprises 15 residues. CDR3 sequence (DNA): TGCGCCAGCAGCCAAGATTCGGCTTCAGGTCCTGAAGCTTTCTTT. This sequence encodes CASSQDSASGPEAFF.

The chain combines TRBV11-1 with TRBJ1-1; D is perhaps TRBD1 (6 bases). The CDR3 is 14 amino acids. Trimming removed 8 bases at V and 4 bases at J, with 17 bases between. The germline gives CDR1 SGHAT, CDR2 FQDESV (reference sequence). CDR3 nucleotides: TGTGCCAGCGGGGGCCCGACCGCGGGCACTGAAGCTTTCTTT. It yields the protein CASGGPTAGTEAFF.

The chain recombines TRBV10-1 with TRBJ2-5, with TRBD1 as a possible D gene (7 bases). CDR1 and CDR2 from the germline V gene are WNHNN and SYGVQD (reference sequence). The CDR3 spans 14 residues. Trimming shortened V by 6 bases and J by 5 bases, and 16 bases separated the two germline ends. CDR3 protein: CASSTGEGGETQYF. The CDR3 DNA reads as TGCGCCAGCAGCACAGGGGAAGGAGGGGAGACCCAGTACTTC.

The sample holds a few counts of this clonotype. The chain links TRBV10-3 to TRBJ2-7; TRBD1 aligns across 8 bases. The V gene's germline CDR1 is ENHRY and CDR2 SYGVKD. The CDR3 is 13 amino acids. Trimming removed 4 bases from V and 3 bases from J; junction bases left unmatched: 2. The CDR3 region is CAISGDRNYEQYF. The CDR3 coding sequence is TGTGCCATCAGTGGGGACAGGAACTACGAGCAGTACTTC.

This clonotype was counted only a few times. The CDR3 DNA sequence: TGTGCCAGCAGTCTTCGAGGGGCCTACGAGCAGTACTTC. This translates into CASSLRGAYEQYF. The V call is TRBV2, the J call TRBJ2-7, with D perhaps matching TRBD1 or TRBD2 (5 bases each). The V gene lost 5 bases and the J gene lost 2 bases, with 10 bases spanning the gap. Germline CDR1 and CDR2: SNHLY and FYNNEI. CDR3 length equals 13 residues.

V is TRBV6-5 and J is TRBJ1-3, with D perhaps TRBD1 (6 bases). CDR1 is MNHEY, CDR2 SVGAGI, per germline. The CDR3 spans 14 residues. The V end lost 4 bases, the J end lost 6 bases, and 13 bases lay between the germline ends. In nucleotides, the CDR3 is TGTGCCAGCAGTTCGGACTTGGGGGCAAACACCATATATTTT. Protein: CASSSDLGANTIYF.

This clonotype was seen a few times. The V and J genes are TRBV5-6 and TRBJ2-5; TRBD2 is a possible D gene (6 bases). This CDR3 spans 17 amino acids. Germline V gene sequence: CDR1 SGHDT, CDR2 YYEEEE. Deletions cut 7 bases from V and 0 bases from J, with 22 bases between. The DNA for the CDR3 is TGTGCCAGCTCAATTGGGGGGATGGGGGAGTACCAAGAGACCCAGTACTTC. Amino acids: CASSIGGMGEYQETQYF.

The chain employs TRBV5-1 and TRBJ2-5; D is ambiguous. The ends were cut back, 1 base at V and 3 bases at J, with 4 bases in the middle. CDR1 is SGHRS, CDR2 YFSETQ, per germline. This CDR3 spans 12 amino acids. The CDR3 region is CASSLSKETQYF. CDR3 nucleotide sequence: TGCGCCAGCAGCTTGTCTAAAGAGACCCAGTACTTC.

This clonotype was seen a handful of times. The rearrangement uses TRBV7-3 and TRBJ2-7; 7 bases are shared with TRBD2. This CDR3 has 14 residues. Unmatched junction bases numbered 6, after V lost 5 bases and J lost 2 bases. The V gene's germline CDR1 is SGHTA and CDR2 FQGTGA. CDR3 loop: CASSPGGSAYEQYF. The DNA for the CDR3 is TGTGCCAGCAGCCCCGGGGGGTCCGCCTACGAGCAGTACTTC.

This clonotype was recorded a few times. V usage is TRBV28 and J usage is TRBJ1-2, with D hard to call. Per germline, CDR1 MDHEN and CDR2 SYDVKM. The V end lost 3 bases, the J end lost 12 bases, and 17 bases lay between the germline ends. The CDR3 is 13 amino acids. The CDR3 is CASSFLGDGANTF. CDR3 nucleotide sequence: TGTGCCAGCAGTTTCCTTGGTGACGGCGCAAACACCTTC.

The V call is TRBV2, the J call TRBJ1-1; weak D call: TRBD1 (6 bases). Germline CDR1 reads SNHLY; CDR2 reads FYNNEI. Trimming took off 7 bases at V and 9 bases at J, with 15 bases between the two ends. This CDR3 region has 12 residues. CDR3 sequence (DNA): TGTGCCAGCACCCGGGGACACGCCAAAGCTTTCTTT. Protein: CASTRGHAKAFF.

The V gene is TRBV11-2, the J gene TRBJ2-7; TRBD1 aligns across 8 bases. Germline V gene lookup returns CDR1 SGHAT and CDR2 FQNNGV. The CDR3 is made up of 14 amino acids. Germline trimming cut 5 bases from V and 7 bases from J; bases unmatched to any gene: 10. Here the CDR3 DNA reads TGTGCCAGCAGCCCCTGGGACAGGTCGGGTGAGCAGTACTTC. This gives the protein CASSPWDRSGEQYF.

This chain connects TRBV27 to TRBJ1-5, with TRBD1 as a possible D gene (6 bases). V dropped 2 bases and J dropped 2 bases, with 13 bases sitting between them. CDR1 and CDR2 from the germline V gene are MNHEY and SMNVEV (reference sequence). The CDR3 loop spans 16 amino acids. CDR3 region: CASSLGGAIGNQPQHF. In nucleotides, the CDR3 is TGTGCCAGCAGTTTAGGGGGGGCTATTGGCAATCAGCCCCAGCATTTT.

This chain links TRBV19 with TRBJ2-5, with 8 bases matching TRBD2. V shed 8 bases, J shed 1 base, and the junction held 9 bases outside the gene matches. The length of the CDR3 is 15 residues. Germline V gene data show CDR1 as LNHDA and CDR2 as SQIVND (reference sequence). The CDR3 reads CASSTGSGGQETQYF. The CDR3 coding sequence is TGTGCCAGTTCTACAGGGAGCGGGGGCCAAGAGACCCAGTACTTC.

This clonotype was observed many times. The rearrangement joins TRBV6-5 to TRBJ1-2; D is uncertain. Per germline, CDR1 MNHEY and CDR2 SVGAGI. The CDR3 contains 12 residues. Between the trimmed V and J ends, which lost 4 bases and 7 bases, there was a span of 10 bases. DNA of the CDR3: TGTGCCAGCAGTTCCAATAGGGCTGGCTACACCTTC. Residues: CASSSNRAGYTF.

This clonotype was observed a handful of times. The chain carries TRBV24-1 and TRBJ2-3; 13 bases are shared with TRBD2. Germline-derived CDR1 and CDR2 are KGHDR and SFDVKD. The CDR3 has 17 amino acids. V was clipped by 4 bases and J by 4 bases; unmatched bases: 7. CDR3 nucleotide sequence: TGTGCCACCAGTGACCGGACTAGCGGGAGTAACCCAGATACGCAGTATTTT. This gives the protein CATSDRTSGSNPDTQYF.

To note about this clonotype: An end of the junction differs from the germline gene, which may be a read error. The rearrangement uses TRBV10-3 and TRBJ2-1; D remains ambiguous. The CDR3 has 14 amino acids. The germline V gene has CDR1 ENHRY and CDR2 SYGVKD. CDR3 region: CDISESGSYNEQFF. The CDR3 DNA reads TGTGACATCAGTGAGTCGGGCTCCTACAATGAGCAGTTCTTC.

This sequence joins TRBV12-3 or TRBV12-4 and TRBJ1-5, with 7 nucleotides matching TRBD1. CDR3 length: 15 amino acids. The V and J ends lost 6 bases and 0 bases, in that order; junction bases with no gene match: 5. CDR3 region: CASRQQGRSNQPQHF. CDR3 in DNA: TGTGCCAGCAGGCAACAGGGGCGTAGCAATCAGCCCCAGCATTTT.